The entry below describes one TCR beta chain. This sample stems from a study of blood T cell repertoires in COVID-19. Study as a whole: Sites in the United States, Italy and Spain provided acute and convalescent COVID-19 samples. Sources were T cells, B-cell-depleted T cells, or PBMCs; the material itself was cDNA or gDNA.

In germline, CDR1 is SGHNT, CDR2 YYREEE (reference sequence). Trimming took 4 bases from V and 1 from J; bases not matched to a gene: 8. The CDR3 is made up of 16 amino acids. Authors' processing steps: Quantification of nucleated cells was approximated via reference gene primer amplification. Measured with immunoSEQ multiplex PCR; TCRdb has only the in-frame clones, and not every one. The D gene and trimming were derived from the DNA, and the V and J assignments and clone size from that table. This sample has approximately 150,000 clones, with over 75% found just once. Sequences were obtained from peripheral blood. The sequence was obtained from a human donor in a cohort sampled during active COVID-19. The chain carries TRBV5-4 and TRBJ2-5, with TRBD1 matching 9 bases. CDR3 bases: TGTGCCAGCAGCCGTCCGAGACAGGGGGGCCAAGAGACCCAGTACTTC. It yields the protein CASSRPRQGGQETQYF.